What follows describes a single TCR beta chain. The authors ran the assay at deep level. Data came from immunoSEQ multiplex PCR; TCRdb stores just in-frame clones and leaves some out. The sample shows about 2 million clones, approximately 94% of them seen only once. The V end lost 5 bases, the J end lost 9 bases, and 14 bases lay between the germline ends. The CDR3 spans 13 residues. Germline V gene lookup returns CDR1 LNHDA and CDR2 SQIVND (reference sequence). This entry is derived from a study of shared clonotypes between healthy human individuals. About the research overall: Each donor had three CD4 naive, three CD4 memory, two CD8 naive and one CD8 memory plate.

The naive CD8 population came from CD45RO-negative cells selected for CCR7, without terminally differentiated effector memory CD45RA+ cells. This TCR was recovered from a man younger than 35 in good health. The sample consisted of naive CD8+ T cells sorted from blood. The chain carries TRBV19 and TRBJ2-1; tentatively, D is TRBD2 (7 bases). The CDR3 DNA follows: TGTGCCAGTAGTCCGGGGGGCCTCAGTGAGCAGTTCTTC. Its protein product is CASSPGGLSEQFF. Drawing the rest from reference TRBV19 and TRBJ2-1, the complete variable domain is DGGITQSPKYLFRKEGQNVTLSCEQNLNHDAMYWYRQDPGQGLRLIYYSQIVNDFQKGDIAEGYSVSREKKESFPLTVTSAQKNPTAFYLCASSPGGLSEQFFGPGTRLTVL.